The 8 T cell receptor beta chains listed next were all sequenced from one sample in a study of identical twins. One entry per CDR3 protein, called by TCRdb with MiXCR from the 5' RACE reads. The sample carries some 900,000 distinct CDR3 sequences, about 12% recorded once. This same sample was also part of a study on yellow fever vaccine responses in identical twins.

Sequencing input: PBMCs. These receptor sequences come from a woman younger than 35 in good health.

This clonotype was seen a handful of times. The chain recombines TRBV28 with TRBJ1-6; unclear D gene. V dropped 3 bases and J dropped 10 bases, with 7 bases sitting between them. Germline CDR1 MDHEN, CDR2 SYDVKM. The length of the CDR3 is 12 residues. CDR3 residues: CASSFVGSPLHF. DNA for the CDR3: TGTGCCAGCAGTTTCGTGGGCTCACCCCTCCACTTT.

This clonotype was seen at least ten times. The J gene is TRBJ2-5, the V gene TRBV12-3 or TRBV12-4; D may match TRBD1 or TRBD2 (5 bases each). V was cut by 6 bases and J by 1 base, with 12 bases left in between. There are 14 residues in the CDR3. The CDR3 sequence: CASSRGLPQETQYF. The CDR3 DNA sequence: TGTGCCAGCAGCCGGGGCCTACCCCAAGAGACCCAGTACTTC.

The sample holds many counts of this clonotype. CDR3 sequence reads: CATSDINLNGELFF. CDR3 nucleotides: TGTGCCACCAGTGATATAAACTTAAACGGGGAGCTGTTTTTT. The chain recombines TRBV24-1 with TRBJ2-2; the D is unclear. With 3 bases removed from V and 7 bases from J, the gap between germline ends came to 11 bases. Per germline, CDR1 KGHDR and CDR2 SFDVKD. The CDR3 is made up of 14 amino acids.

This clonotype came up many times. Here the CDR3 reads CASSPDGVTDTQYF. CDR3 sequence (DNA): TGTGCCAGCAGCCCAGACGGGGTCACAGATACGCAGTATTTT. This chain uses TRBV7-9 with TRBJ2-3; the D gene is possibly TRBD2 (5 bases). Trimming pared 5 bases from V and 2 bases from J, leaving 11 bases between. Germline CDR1 is SEHNR and CDR2 is FQNEAQ (reference sequence). The CDR3 contains 14 residues.

This clonotype was recorded at least ten times. This chain links TRBV5-1 with TRBJ2-5; D may be TRBD2 (5 bases). Trimming took 7 bases from V and 2 from J, leaving 6 bases between them. CDR1 and CDR2 (germline): SGHRS, YFSETQ. The CDR3 totals 11 residues. CDR3 sequence: CASREQETQYF. CDR3 nucleotide sequence: TGCGCCAGCCGGGAACAAGAGACCCAGTACTTC.

This clonotype was recorded many times. The rearrangement joins TRBV20-1 to TRBJ1-1, with a possible D match to TRBD1 (6 bases). V lost 0 bases to trimming and J lost 1 base, with 12 bases between them. Germline V CDR1 and CDR2: DFQATT, SNEGSKA (reference sequence). The CDR3 runs 15 residues. As DNA, the CDR3 is TGCAGTGCTAGAGAGCACAGGGTTAAGAACACTGAAGCTTTCTTT. Translation: CSAREHRVKNTEAFF.

The genes are TRBV3-1 and TRBJ2-5; 7 bases match TRBD2. The V gene end was trimmed by 2 bases and the J gene end by 3 bases; junction bases not matched to a gene: 6. The CDR3 is made up of 15 amino acids. Looked up from germline, CDR1 is LGHDT and CDR2 is YNNKEL (reference sequence). CDR3 loop: CASSQTRGGEETQYF. The CDR3 region has the DNA TGTGCCAGCAGCCAAACACGCGGGGGAGAAGAGACCCAGTACTTC.

This clonotype was seen more than once but under ten times. An end of the junction differs from the germline gene, which may be a read error. The J gene is TRBJ2-1, the V gene TRBV19, with 7 bases lining up with TRBD2. Germline CDR1 LNHDA, CDR2 SQIVND (reference sequence). The CDR3 covers 15 residues. The CDR3 spells CASSVERGPFNEQFF. CDR3 nucleotides: TGTGCCAGTAGTGTAGAGCGGGGCCCCTTCAATGAGCAGTTCTTC.